This T cell receptor beta chain is drawn from a study of long-term antiretroviral therapy in people with HIV. Study-wide findings and caveats: Even long-term ART left TRB diversity below transplant donor controls, despite gains. Within the repertoire, clones expanded before ART were dominant at all time points.

The immunoSEQ assay was v3.0, run at survey level. Method: immunoSEQ multiplex PCR; TCRdb's copy keeps in-frame clones and lacks some. The sample lists approximately 31,000 clones; roughly 87% were seen once. Comments on this clone: Antigen specificity is unknown.

The CDR3 runs to 15 residues. Germline V CDR1 and CDR2: LGHNA, YSLEER. The V end was cut by 8 bases, the J end by 3 bases, with 17 bases between. The TCR originated in a man between 18 and 35 years old with HIV. The chain recombines TRBV4-3 with TRBJ1-5; D might be TRBD1 (5 bases). The material was unsorted PBMCs, obtained 1.1 years after starting antiretroviral therapy. The CDR3 nucleotides are TGCGCCAGCTCCGACAGACTCCTAGACAATCAGCCCCAGCATTTT. Residues: CASSDRLLDNQPQHF.